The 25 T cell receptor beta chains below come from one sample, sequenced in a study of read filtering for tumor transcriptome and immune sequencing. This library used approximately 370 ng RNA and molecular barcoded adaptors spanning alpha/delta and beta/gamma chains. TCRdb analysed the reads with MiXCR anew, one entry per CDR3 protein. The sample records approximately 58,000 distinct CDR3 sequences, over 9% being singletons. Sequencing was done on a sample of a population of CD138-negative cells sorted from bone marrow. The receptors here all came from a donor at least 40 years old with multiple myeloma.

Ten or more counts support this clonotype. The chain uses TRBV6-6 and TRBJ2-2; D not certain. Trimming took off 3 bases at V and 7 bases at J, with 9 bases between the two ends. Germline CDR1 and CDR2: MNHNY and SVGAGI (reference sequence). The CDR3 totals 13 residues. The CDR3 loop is CASSYGSHGELFF. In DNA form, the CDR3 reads TGTGCCAGCAGTTATGGGTCTCACGGGGAGCTGTTTTTT.

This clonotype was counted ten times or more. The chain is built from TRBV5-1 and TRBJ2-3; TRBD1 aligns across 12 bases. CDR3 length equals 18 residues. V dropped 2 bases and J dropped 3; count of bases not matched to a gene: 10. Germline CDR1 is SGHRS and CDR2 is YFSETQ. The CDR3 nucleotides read TGCGCCAGCAGCTTATCCGGGACAGGGGGCTTGACGACAGATACGCAGTATTTT. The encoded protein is CASSLSGTGGLTTDTQYF.

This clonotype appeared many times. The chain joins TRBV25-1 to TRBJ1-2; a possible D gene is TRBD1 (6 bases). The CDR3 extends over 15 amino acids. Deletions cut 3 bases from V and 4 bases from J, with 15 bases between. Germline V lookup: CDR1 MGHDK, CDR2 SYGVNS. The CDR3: CASSDSGGPIYGYTF. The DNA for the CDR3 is TGTGCCAGCAGTGATAGTGGGGGGCCGATCTATGGCTACACCTTC.

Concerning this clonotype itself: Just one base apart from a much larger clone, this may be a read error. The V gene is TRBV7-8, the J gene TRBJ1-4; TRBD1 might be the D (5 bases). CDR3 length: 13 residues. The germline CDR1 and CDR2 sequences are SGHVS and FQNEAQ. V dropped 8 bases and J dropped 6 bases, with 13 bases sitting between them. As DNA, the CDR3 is TGTGCCAGCCAGGGACTGGGTTATGAAAAACTGTTTTTT. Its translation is CASQGLGYEKLFF.

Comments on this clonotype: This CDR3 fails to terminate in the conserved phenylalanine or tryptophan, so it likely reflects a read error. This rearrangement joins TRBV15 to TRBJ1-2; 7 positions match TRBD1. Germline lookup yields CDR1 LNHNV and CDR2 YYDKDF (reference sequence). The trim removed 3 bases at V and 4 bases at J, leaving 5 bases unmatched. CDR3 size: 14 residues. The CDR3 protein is CATSSDRAPYGYTL. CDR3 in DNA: TGTGCCACCAGCAGTGACAGGGCTCCCTATGGCTACACCTTG.

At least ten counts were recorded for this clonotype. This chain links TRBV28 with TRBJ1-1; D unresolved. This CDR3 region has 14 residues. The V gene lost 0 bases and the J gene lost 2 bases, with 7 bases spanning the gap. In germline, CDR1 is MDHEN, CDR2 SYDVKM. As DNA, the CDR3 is TGTGCCAGCAGTTTATGGGCCGATAACACTGAAGCTTTCTTT. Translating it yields CASSLWADNTEAFF.

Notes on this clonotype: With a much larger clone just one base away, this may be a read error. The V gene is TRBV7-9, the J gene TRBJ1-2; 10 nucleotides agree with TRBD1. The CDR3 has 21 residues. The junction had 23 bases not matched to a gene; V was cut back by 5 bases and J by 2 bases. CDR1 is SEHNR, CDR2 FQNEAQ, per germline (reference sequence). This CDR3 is CASSGETRPGQGQALNYGYTF. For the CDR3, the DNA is TGTGCCAGCAGCGGCGAGACCCGCCCGGGACAGGGGCAAGCGTTAAACTATGGCTACACCTTC.

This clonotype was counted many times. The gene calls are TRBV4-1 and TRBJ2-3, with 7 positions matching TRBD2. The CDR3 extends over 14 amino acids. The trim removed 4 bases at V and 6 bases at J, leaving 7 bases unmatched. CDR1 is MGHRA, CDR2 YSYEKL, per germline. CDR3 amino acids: CASSPGLGLDTQYF. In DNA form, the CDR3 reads TGCGCCAGCAGCCCAGGACTAGGGCTTGATACGCAGTATTTT.

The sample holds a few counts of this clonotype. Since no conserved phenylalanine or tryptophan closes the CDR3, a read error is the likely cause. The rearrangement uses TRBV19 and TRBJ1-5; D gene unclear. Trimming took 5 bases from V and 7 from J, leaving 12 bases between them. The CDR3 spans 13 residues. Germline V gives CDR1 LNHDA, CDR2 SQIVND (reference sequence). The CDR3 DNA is TGTGCCAGTAGTTTCCAGGAAAACCAGCCCCAGCATTCT. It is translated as CASSFQENQPQHS.

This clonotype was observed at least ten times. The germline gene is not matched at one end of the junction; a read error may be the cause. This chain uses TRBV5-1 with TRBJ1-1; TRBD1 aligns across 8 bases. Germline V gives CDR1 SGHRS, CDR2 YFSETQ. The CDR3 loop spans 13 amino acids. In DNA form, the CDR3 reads TGTGCCAGCAGCTTAGACAGGGGCACTGAAGCTTTCTTT. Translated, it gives CASSLDRGTEAFF. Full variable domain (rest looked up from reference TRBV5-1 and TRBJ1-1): KAGVTQTPRYLIKTRGQQVTLSCSPISGHRSVSWYQQTPGQGLQFLFEYFSETQRNKGNFPGRFSGRQFSNSRSEMNVSTLELGDSALYLCASSLDRGTEAFFGQGTRLTVV.

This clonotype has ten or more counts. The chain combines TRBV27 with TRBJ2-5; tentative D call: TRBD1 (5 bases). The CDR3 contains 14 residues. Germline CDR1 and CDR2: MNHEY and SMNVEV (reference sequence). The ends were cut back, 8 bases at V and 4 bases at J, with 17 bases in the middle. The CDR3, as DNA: TGTGCCAGCTCCCCTGGGGCAGCAACAGAGACCCAGTACTTC. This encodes CASSPGAATETQYF.

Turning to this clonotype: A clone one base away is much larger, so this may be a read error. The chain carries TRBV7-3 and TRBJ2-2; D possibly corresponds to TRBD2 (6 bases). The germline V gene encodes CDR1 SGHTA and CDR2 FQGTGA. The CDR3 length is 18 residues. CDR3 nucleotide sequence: TGTACCAGCAGCTCCGAGAACATACTAGCTTCCGACACCGGGGAGCTGTTTTTT. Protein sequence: CTSSSENILASDTGELFF.

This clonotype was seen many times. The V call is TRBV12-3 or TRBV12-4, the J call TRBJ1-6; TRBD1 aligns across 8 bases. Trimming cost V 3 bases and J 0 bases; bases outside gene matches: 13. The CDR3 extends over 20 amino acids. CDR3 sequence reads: CASSFQIWDRIFSYNSPLHF. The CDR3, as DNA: TGTGCCAGCAGTTTTCAGATATGGGACAGGATTTTCTCCTATAATTCACCCCTCCACTTT.

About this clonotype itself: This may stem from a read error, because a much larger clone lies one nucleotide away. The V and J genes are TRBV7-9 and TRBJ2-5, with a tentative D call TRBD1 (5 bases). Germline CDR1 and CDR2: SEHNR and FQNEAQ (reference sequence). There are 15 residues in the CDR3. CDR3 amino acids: CPSSFGPGIQETQYF. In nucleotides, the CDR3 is TGTCCCAGCAGCTTTGGTCCAGGGATCCAAGAGACCCAGTACTTC.

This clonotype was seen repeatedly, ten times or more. The CDR3 loop reads CSATGLAGEDEQFF. The CDR3 bases are TGCAGTGCTACGGGACTAGCGGGGGAAGATGAGCAGTTCTTC. The chain is built from TRBV20-1 and TRBJ2-1, with 14 bases fitting TRBD2. After removal of 4 bases from V and 8 bases from J, the junction contained 4 bases not matched to a gene. The CDR3 has 14 amino acids. The germline gives CDR1 DFQATT, CDR2 SNEGSKA (reference sequence).

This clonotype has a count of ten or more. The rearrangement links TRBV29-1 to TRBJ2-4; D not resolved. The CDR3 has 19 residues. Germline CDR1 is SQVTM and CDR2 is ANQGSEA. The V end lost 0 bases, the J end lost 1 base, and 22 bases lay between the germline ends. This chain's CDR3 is CSVEDHGVSPSLAKNIQYF. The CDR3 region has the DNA TGCAGCGTTGAAGATCATGGGGTCTCCCCCAGTCTGGCCAAAAACATTCAGTACTTC. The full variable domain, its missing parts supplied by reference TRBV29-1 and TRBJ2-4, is SAVISQKPSRDICQRGTSLTIQCQVDSQVTMMFWYRQQPGQSLTLIATANQGSEATYESGFVIDKFPISRPNLTFSTLTVSNMSPEDSSIYLCSVEDHGVSPSLAKNIQYFGAGTRLSVL.

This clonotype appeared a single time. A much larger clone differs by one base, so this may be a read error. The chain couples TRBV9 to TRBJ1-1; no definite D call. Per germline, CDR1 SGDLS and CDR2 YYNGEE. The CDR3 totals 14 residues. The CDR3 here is CASSVGSSNTEASF. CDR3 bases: TGTGCCAGCAGCGTCGGCTCATCGAACACTGAAGCTTCCTTT.

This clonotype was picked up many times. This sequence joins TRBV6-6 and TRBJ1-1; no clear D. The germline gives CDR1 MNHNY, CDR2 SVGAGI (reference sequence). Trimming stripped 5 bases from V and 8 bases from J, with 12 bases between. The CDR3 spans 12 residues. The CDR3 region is CASSPLQTEAFF. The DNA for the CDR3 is TGTGCCAGCAGTCCCCTTCAGACCGAAGCTTTCTTT.

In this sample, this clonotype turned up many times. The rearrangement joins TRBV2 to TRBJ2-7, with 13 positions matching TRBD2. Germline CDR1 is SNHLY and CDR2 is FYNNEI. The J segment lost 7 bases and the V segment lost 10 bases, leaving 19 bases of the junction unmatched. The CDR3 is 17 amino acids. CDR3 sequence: CAIQGLAGRRNSGEQYF. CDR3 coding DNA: TGTGCCATCCAGGGACTAGCGGGGCGTCGGAATTCGGGTGAGCAGTACTTC. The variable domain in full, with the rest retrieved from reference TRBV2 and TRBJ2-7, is EPEVTQTPSHQVTQMGQEVILRCVPISNHLYFYWYRQILGQKVEFLVSFYNNEISEKSEIFDDQFSVERPDGSNFTLKIRSTKLEDSAMYFCAIQGLAGRRNSGEQYFGPGTRLTVT.

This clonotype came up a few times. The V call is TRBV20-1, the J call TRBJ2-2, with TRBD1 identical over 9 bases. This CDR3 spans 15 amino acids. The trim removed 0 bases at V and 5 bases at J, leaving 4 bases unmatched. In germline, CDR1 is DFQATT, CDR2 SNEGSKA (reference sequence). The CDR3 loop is CSARERTGVTGELFF. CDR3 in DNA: TGCAGTGCTAGAGAAAGGACAGGGGTTACCGGGGAGCTGTTTTTT.

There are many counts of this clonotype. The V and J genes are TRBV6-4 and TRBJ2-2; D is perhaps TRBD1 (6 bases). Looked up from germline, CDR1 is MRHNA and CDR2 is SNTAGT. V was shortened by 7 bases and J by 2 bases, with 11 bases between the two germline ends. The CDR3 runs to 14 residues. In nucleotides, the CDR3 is TGTGCCAGCAAGCTGACAGGAAACACCGGGGAGCTGTTTTTT. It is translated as CASKLTGNTGELFF.

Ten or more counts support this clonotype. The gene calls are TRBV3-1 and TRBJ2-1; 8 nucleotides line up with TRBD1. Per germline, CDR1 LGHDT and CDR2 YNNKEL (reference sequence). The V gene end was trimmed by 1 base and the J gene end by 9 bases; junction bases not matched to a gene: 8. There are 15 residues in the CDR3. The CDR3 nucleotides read TGTGCCAGCAGCCAAGGAAGCGACAGGGGCACTGAGCAGTTCTTC. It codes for CASSQGSDRGTEQFF.

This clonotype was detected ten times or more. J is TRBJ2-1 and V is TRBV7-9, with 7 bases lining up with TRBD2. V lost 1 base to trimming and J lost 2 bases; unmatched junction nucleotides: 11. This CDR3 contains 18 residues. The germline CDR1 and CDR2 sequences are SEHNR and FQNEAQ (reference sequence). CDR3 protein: CASSLGGGKGFPYNEQFF. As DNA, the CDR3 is TGTGCCAGCAGCTTAGGGGGGGGTAAGGGATTCCCCTACAATGAGCAGTTCTTC.

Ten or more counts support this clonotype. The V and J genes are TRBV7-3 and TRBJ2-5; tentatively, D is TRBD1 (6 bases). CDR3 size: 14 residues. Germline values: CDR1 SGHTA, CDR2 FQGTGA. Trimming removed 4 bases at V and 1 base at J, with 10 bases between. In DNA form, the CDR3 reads TGTGCCAGCAGCTCGGGACAAATCCAAGAGACCCAGTACTTC. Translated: CASSSGQIQETQYF.

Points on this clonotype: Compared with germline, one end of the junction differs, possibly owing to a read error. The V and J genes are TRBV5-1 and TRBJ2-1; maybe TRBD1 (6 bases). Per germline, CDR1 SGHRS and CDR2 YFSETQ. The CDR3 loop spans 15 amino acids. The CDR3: CASSPVGAKGNGQFF. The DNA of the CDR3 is TGCGCCAGCAGCCCTGTGGGGGCAAAGGGCAATGGGCAGTTCTTC.